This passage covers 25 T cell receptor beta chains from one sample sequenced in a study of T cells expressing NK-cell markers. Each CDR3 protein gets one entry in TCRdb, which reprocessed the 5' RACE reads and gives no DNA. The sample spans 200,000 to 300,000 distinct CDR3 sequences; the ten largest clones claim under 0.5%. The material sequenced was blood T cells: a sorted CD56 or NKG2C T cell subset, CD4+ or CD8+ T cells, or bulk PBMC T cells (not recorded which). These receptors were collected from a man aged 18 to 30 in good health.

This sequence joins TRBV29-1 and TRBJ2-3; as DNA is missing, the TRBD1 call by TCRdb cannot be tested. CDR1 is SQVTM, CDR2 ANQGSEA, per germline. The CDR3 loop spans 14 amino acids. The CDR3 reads CSATHTRGQDTQYF.

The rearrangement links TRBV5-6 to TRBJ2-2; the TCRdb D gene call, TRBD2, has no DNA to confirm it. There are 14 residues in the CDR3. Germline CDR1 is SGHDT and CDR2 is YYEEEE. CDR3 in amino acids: CASRGLGNTGELFF.

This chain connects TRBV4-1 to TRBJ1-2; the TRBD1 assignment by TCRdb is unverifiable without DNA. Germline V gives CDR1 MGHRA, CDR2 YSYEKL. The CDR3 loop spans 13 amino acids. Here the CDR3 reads CASSQPQGRGYTF.

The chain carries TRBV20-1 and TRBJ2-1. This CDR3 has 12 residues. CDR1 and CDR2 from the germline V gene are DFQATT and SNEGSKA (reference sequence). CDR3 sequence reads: CSARASINEQFF.

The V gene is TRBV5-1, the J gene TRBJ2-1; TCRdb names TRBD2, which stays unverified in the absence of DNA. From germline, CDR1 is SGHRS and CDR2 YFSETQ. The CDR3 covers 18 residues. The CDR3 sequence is CASSFGRQAGIRGNEQFF.

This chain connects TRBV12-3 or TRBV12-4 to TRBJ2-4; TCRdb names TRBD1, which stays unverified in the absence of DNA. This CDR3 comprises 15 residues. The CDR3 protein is CASSLNPRDQNIQYF.

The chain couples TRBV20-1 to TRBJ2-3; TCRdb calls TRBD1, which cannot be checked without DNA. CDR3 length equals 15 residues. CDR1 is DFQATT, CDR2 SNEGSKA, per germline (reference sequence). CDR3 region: CSAYATGLKTDTQYF.

This chain's CDR3 is CASSQPGGSPLHF. V is TRBV4-3 and J is TRBJ1-6; TCRdb outputs TRBD1, but without DNA this stays unchecked. The CDR3 is made up of 13 amino acids. Germline assignment: CDR1 LGHNA and CDR2 YSLEER.

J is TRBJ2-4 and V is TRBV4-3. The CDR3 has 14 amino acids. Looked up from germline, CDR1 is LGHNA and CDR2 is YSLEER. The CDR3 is CASSQDAAVYIQYF.

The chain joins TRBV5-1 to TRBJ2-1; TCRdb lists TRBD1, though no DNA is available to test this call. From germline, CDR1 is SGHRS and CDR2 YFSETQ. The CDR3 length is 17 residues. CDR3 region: CASSLARTGGGGDEQFF.

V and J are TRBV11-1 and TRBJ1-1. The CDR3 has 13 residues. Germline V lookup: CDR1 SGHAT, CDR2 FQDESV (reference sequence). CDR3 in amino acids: CASSLGSGTEAFF.

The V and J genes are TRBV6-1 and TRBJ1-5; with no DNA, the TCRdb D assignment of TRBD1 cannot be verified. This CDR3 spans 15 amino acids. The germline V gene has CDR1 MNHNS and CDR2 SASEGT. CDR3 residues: CASSEPGPGSQPQHF.

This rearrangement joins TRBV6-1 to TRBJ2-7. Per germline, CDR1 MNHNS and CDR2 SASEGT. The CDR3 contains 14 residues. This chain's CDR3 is CASSEIRGVYEQYF.

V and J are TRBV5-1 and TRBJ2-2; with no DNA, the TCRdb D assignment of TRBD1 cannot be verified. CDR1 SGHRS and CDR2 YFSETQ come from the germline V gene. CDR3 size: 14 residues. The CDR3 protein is CASTTGDGTGELFF.

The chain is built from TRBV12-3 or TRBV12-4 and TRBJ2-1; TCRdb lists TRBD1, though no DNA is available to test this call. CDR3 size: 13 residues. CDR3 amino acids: CASRGAMGLEQFF.

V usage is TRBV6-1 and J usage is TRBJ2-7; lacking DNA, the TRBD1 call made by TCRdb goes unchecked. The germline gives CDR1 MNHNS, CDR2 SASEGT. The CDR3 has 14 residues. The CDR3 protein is CASTLRQGSYEQYF.

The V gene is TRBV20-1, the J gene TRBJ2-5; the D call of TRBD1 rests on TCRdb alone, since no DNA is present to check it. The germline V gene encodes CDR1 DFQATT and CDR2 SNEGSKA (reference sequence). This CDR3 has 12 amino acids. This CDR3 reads CSARGQGETQYF.

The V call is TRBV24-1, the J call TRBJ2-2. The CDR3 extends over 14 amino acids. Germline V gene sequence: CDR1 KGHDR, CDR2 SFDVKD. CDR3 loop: CATSDLGKTGELFF.

This chain's CDR3 is CATSVGQQNTDTQYF. The chain carries TRBV24-1 and TRBJ2-3; TCRdb reports TRBD1, a call that lacks DNA to check it against. In germline, CDR1 is KGHDR, CDR2 SFDVKD. The CDR3 is made up of 15 amino acids.

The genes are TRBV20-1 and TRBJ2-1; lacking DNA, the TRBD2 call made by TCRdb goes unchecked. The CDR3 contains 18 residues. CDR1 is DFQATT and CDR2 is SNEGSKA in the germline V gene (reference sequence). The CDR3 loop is CSARPSGASGLGYNEQFF.

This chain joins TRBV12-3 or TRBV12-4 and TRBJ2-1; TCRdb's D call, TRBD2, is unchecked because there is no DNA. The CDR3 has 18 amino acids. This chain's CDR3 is CASSPSRSTRREGNEQFF.

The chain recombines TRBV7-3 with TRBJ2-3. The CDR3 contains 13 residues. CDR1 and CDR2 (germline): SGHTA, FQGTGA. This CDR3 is CASSSTSTDTQYF.

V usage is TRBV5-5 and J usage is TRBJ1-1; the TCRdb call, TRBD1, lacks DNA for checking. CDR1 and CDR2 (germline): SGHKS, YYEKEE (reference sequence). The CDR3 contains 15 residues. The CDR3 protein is CASSPLGQFNTEAFF.

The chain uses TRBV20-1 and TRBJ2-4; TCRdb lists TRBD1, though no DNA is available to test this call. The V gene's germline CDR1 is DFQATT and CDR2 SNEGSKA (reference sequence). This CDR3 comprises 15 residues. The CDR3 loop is CSANRGSVTKNIQYF.

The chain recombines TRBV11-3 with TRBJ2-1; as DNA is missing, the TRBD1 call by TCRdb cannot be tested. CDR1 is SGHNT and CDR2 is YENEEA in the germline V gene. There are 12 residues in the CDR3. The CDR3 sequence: CASTRGGGEQFF.